These 11 T cell receptor beta chains came from one sample sequenced in a study of T cells in Graves' hyperthyroidism and ophthalmopathy. RNA transcripts provided the source from which TCR beta CDR3 regions were amplified. The TCR CDR3 was amplified in a first-round RT-PCR using the HTBI primer set. One entry per CDR3 protein, called by TCRdb with MiXCR from the multiplex PCR reads. The table records about 600,000 distinct CDR3 sequences, roughly a sixth of them present only once. Sequences were obtained from blood. These receptors were collected from a woman aged 40 to 55 with Graves' ophthalmopathy.

This clonotype was found a few times. V usage is TRBV6-1 and J usage is TRBJ2-3, with D maybe TRBD1 (6 bases). This CDR3 has 14 residues. Germline lookup yields CDR1 MNHNS and CDR2 SASEGT. Trimming pared 6 bases from V and 6 bases from J, leaving 16 bases between. CDR3 nucleotides: TGTGCCAGCAGGATACCGTTAACAGGGGATACGCAGTATTTT. Translation gives CASRIPLTGDTQYF.

This clonotype appeared many times. This chain connects TRBV2 to TRBJ2-7; a possible D gene is TRBD1 (6 bases). V shed 6 bases and J shed 4 bases, with 13 bases lying between them. The CDR3 is 13 residues long. CDR1 is SNHLY, CDR2 FYNNEI, per germline. CDR3 residues: CASRRTESYEQYF. The CDR3 nucleotides read TGTGCCAGCAGACGGACAGAGTCTTACGAGCAGTACTTC.

The chain has TRBV2 and TRBJ1-4; D remains ambiguous. The CDR3 contains 14 residues. V lost 3 bases, J lost 1 base, and 6 bases lay in between. In germline, CDR1 is SNHLY, CDR2 FYNNEI. As DNA, the CDR3 is TGTGCCAGCAGTGAGGGGAGAACTAATGAAAAACTGTTTTTT. Its translation: CASSEGRTNEKLFF.

The chain carries TRBV7-9 and TRBJ2-1; 9 nucleotides line up with TRBD2. CDR1 and CDR2 (germline): SEHNR, FQNEAQ (reference sequence). The CDR3 spans 16 residues. The trim removed 1 base at V and 6 bases at J, leaving 7 bases unmatched. The DNA for the CDR3 is TGTGCCAGCAGCTTAGACGAGCGGGGGGCGGGCAATGAGCAGTTCTTC. This translates into CASSLDERGAGNEQFF.

This clonotype was seen repeatedly, ten times or more. The V and J genes are TRBV20-1 and TRBJ2-1; 9 nucleotides align to TRBD2. The CDR3 covers 14 residues. In germline, CDR1 is DFQATT, CDR2 SNEGSKA (reference sequence). V was clipped by 3 bases and J by 6 bases; unmatched bases: 6. The CDR3 here is CSASDAGGPNEQFF. In nucleotides, the CDR3 is TGCAGTGCTAGCGACGCGGGGGGGCCCAATGAGCAGTTCTTC.

As regards this clonotype: One junction end disagrees with the germline gene, perhaps due to a read error. The rearrangement uses TRBV10-3 and TRBJ2-2; 11 bases match TRBD2. CDR1 and CDR2 (germline): ENHRY, SYGVKD. This CDR3 is built from 15 residues. The CDR3 protein is CPIRPGLADTGELFF. CDR3 DNA sequence: TGTCCCATCAGACCGGGACTAGCGGACACCGGGGAGCTGTTTTTT.

Many counts were recorded for this clonotype. The rearrangement joins TRBV7-2 to TRBJ2-3; D remains unclear. The germline V gene encodes CDR1 SGHTA and CDR2 FQGNSA. The CDR3 runs 15 residues. The V end lost 1 base, the J end lost 6 bases, and 14 bases lay between the germline ends. The CDR3 DNA reads TGTGCCAGCAGCTTAGGGATTAGCCAGGCGGATACGCAGTATTTT. This translates into CASSLGISQADTQYF.

In this sample, this clonotype turned up a few times. A much more abundant neighbour one base away suggests this may be a read error. The chain joins TRBV6-1 to TRBJ2-3; possible D gene TRBD1, 5 bases. The V gene's germline CDR1 is MNHNS and CDR2 SASEGT. The V and J ends lost 11 bases and 0 bases respectively, with 15 bases between them. The CDR3 extends over 14 amino acids. The CDR3 DNA reads TGTGCCGGCATAGCAGGGATGAGCACAGATACGCAGTATTTT. Translation: CAGIAGMSTDTQYF.

This clonotype was detected many times. This rearrangement joins TRBV30 to TRBJ1-5, with TRBD1 matching 8 bases. Germline assignment: CDR1 GTSNPN and CDR2 SVGIG (reference sequence). Germline trimming cut 3 bases from V and 7 bases from J; bases unmatched to any gene: 8. The CDR3 contains 14 residues. The CDR3 nucleotides are TGTGCCTGGAGCGACAGGGGCGGAGGGCAGCCCCAGCATTTT. Encoded protein: CAWSDRGGGQPQHF.

This clonotype was seen at least ten times. CDR3 coding DNA: TGTGCCAGCAGCTTAGGCGGTGCTGTGGGCATTCAGTACTTC. Amino acids: CASSLGGAVGIQYF. This chain uses TRBV7-9 with TRBJ2-4, with unresolved D. CDR1 SEHNR and CDR2 FQNEAQ come from the germline V gene (reference sequence). There are 14 residues in the CDR3. The ends were cut back, 1 base at V and 9 bases at J, with 13 bases in the middle.

The rearrangement joins TRBV5-6 to TRBJ1-5, with a weak D call TRBD1 (6 bases). V dropped 1 base and J dropped 2 bases, with 16 bases sitting between them. From germline, CDR1 is SGHDT and CDR2 YYEEEE. The CDR3 sequence is 17 residues long. DNA for the CDR3: TGTGCCAGCAGCTTGAGGGGGGGGAGACACGGCAATCAGCCCCAGCATTTT. It translates to CASSLRGGRHGNQPQHF.